This T cell receptor beta chain came from a study of blood T cells in healthy people across ages. The study, taken as a whole, reports: Unknown donor CMV status possibly confounded expanded clonotype changes. Long-lived donors carried more naive CD4+ cells and greater diversity than aged donors.

A second roughly 7 to 12 cycle PCR used barcoded and J-beta primers. A template-switch adaptor that had 12 random nucleotides put a tag on each cDNA molecule. MiXCR was run by TCRdb on the 5' RACE reads, yielding one entry per CDR3 protein. The sample holds hundreds of thousands of distinct CDR3 sequences, about 29% seen once. CDR3 length equals 13 residues. Trimming took 8 bases from V and 1 from J, leaving 6 bases between them. Germline values: CDR1 MDHEN, CDR2 SYDVKM. On this clonotype itself: No antigen is known for it.

These same data were also listed under a study on T cells of mothers and their children. That paper states: Samples were obtained from a few healthy Caucasian mothers and their six children.

The sample comprised blood. The gene calls are TRBV28 and TRBJ1-6; D perhaps matches TRBD1 (6 bases). This TCR was recovered from a boy aged 2 to 10 in good health. The CDR3 region has the DNA TGTGCCAGCGGACAGTCCTATAATTCACCCCTCCACTTT. Translating it yields CASGQSYNSPLHF.